Shown below are 17 T cell receptor beta chains from a single sample sequenced in a study of blood T cells in healthy people across ages. A second PCR, run for 7 to 11 cycles, used a sample-barcoded 5' primer plus a J-beta primer mix. From the 5' RACE reads, TCRdb called clonotypes with MiXCR, one entry per CDR3 protein. The table records some 1,000,000 distinct CDR3 sequences, almost 25% of them present only once. In addition, the sample was reused for a study of T cells of mothers and their children.

The source material was blood. The receptors were gathered from a girl aged 2 to 10 in good health.

Only a few counts were recorded for this clonotype. The genes are TRBV4-3 and TRBJ2-7; a weak D match, TRBD1 (6 bases). Per germline, CDR1 LGHNA and CDR2 YSLEER. Trimming left V 2 bases short and J 5 bases short, with 19 bases between. This CDR3 comprises 16 residues. In nucleotides, the CDR3 is TGCGCCAGCAGCCAATACACAGGGATTGGTGATAACGAGCAGTACTTC. This encodes CASSQYTGIGDNEQYF.

This clonotype was seen more than once but under ten times. The V and J genes are TRBV21-1 and TRBJ1-2; whether TRBD1, the table's D call, matches the DNA was not checked. TRBV21-1 is classified as a pseudogene. This CDR3 has 13 residues. This chain's CDR3 is CARRPGPNYGYTF. The CDR3 bases are TGTGCCAGACGACCGGGACCAAACTATGGCTACACCTTC.

Concerning this clonotype: One end of the junction does not line up with germline, which may come from a read error. J is TRBJ2-3 and V is TRBV6-5, with TRBD2 matching 8 bases. This CDR3 is built from 14 residues. CDR1 and CDR2 (germline): MNHEY, SVGAGI. CDR3 sequence reads: CASQRGPSTDTQYF. In DNA, the CDR3 is TGCGCCAGCCAGCGGGGGCCTAGCACAGATACGCAGTATTTT.

This clonotype was detected a few times. V is TRBV7-6 and J is TRBJ2-3; D unclear. The CDR3 spans 13 residues. Germline CDR1 is SGHVS and CDR2 is FNYEAQ. V was cut by 1 base and J by 5 bases, with 7 bases left in between. The chain's CDR3 is CASSLDAKDTQYF. As DNA, the CDR3 is TGTGCCAGCAGCTTAGACGCGAAAGATACGCAGTATTTT.

This clonotype was seen a few times. The chain links TRBV4-1 to TRBJ1-4; D may be TRBD1 (5 bases). Trimming took 2 bases from V and 8 from J, leaving 15 bases between them. CDR1 and CDR2 (germline): MGHRA, YSYEKL. The CDR3 length is 15 residues. In DNA form, the CDR3 reads TGCGCCAGCAGCCAACCGGCAGGGAAGTCGGAAAAACTGTTTTTT. Translation gives CASSQPAGKSEKLFF.

The table lists this clonotype with a few counts. This chain links TRBV29-1 with TRBJ2-1; D is perhaps TRBD2 (5 bases). Trimming shortened V by 4 bases and J by 10 bases, and 8 bases separated the two germline ends. Germline values: CDR1 SQVTM, CDR2 ANQGSEA. The CDR3 is made up of 10 amino acids. CDR3: CSVGADEQFF. CDR3 DNA sequence: TGCAGCGTTGGAGCGGACGAGCAGTTCTTC.

The J gene is TRBJ1-2, the V gene TRBV9, with 7 bases identical to TRBD1. The CDR3 contains 15 residues. After removal of 2 bases from V and 2 bases from J, the junction contained 6 bases not matched to a gene. In germline, CDR1 is SGDLS, CDR2 YYNGEE. The CDR3 DNA reads as TGTGCCAGCAGCGTTCACCGGGACAGCAACTATGGCTACACCTTC. Protein product: CASSVHRDSNYGYTF.

In its sample, this clonotype was seen a few times. The rearrangement uses TRBV28 and TRBJ2-5; perhaps TRBD1 as D (6 bases). The DNA end is a closer match to TRBJ2-7, so the J assignment may be wrong. CDR3 length equals 12 residues. Germline V gene data show CDR1 as MDHEN and CDR2 as SYDVKM. DNA for the CDR3: TGTGCCAGCAGGGGGGCCTTCTACGAGCAGTACTTC. Translation: CASRGAFYEQYF.

In its sample, this clonotype was seen a few times. This chain connects TRBV7-3 to TRBJ2-2, with D hard to call. Germline V gene data show CDR1 as SGHTA and CDR2 as FQGTGA. The CDR3 runs to 13 residues. The V gene lost 4 bases and the J gene lost 7 bases, with 10 bases spanning the gap. The CDR3 bases are TGTGCCAGCAGCTATTCAGCGAACGGGGAGCTGTTTTTT. Translating it yields CASSYSANGELFF.

J is TRBJ2-7 and V is TRBV20-1; 10 nucleotides agree with TRBD2. J gave up 3 bases and V 1 base, and 9 bases lay outside the gene matches. Per the germline V gene, CDR1 is DFQATT and CDR2 is SNEGSKA (reference sequence). The CDR3 is 16 residues long. In nucleotides, the CDR3 is TGCAGTGCTAGAGTATTTCTAGCGGGGGACTTCTACGAGCAGTACTTC. It encodes CSARVFLAGDFYEQYF.

The chain employs TRBV29-1 and TRBJ2-1, with D hard to call. V lost 4 bases and J lost 4, with 11 bases in between. There are 13 residues in the CDR3. Germline CDR1 and CDR2: SQVTM and ANQGSEA. The CDR3 DNA reads as TGCAGCGTTGCTGTCAGGTTATACAATGAGCAGTTCTTC. This sequence encodes CSVAVRLYNEQFF.

Only a few counts were recorded for this clonotype. The chain is built from TRBV12-3 or TRBV12-4 and TRBJ1-1; D is uncertain. The CDR3 extends over 12 amino acids. V shed 5 bases and J shed 7 bases, with 11 bases lying between them. The CDR3 protein is CASSQGDLEAFF. The CDR3 nucleotides read TGTGCCAGCAGTCAAGGCGACCTTGAAGCTTTCTTT.

This clonotype was seen a handful of times. The V call is TRBV29-1, the J call TRBJ1-5; 7 nucleotides align to TRBD1. J lost 3 bases, V lost 6 bases, and 5 bases had no gene match. The CDR3 spans 13 residues. Germline V lookup: CDR1 SQVTM, CDR2 ANQGSEA. The CDR3 sequence is CSVRTGDNQPQHF. In DNA form, the CDR3 reads TGCAGCGTCCGAACAGGGGACAATCAGCCCCAGCATTTT.

This clonotype was seen a handful of times. The DNA for the CDR3 is TGTGCCACCAGCAGAGATGCGGCTAGCGAACACAATGAGCAGTTCTTC. This gives the protein CATSRDAASEHNEQFF. This sequence joins TRBV15 and TRBJ2-1; TRBD2 might be the D (6 bases). The germline gives CDR1 LNHNV, CDR2 YYDKDF (reference sequence). The CDR3 is 16 amino acids. Trimming took off 0 bases at V and 5 bases at J, with 14 bases between the two ends.

This rearrangement joins TRBV29-1 to TRBJ2-3; 10 bases map to TRBD1. The J segment lost 4 bases and the V segment lost 4 bases, leaving 8 bases of the junction unmatched. The CDR3 extends over 15 amino acids. Germline V gene data show CDR1 as SQVTM and CDR2 as ANQGSEA. The CDR3 region has the DNA TGCAGCGTTGGGGGAGGGACAGGGGTTCCAGATACGCAGTATTTT. This codes for CSVGGGTGVPDTQYF.

This chain joins TRBV19 and TRBJ1-2; D not certain. Germline CDR1 is LNHDA and CDR2 is SQIVND (reference sequence). V shed 6 bases and J shed 4 bases, with 12 bases lying between them. The CDR3 runs to 13 residues. Here the CDR3 reads CASRRVTLYGYTF. CDR3 nucleotide sequence: TGTGCCAGTAGAAGGGTTACGCTCTATGGCTACACCTTC.

Here the CDR3 DNA reads TGTGCCAGCAGCGTAGTAGACTCGAGCTCTGGAAACACCATATATTTT. Protein product: CASSVVDSSSGNTIYF. The chain has TRBV9 and TRBJ1-3; no clear D gene. Germline loops: CDR1 SGDLS, CDR2 YYNGEE. With 0 bases removed from V and 0 bases from J, the gap between germline ends came to 10 bases. CDR3 length: 16 amino acids.